Presented here are 23 T cell receptor delta chains from one specimen sequenced in a study of gammadelta T cells in human blood. TCRdb re-analyzed the RT-PCR reads via CATT. This sample has some 850 delta-chain clones, with roughly 13% found just once. The sequenced sample consisted of non-Vgamma9Vdelta2 gamma-delta T cells from fetal blood. All receptors come from a human fetus.

This clone appeared a few times. It differs at one base from a far larger clone, so likely a read error. Different DNA sequences within this sample yield the same CDR3. The genes are TRDV1 and TRDJ2; 7 positions match TRDD3. The germline V gene encodes CDR1 TSWWSYY and CDR2 QGS. This CDR3 contains 17 residues. The V segment lost 3 bases and the J segment 3 bases; nucleotides outside the gene matches: 10. The CDR3 here is CALGDLWDTEMTAQLFF. The CDR3 DNA sequence: TGTGCTCTTGGGGACCTGTGGGATACCGAAATGACAGCACAACTCTTCTTT.

This clone was observed a few times. This rearrangement joins TRDV3 to TRDJ1, with 12 bases matching TRDD3. The V segment lost 2 bases and the J segment 3 bases; nucleotides outside the gene matches: 16. CDR3 size: 18 residues. The V gene's germline CDR1 is TVYSNPD and CDR2 GDNSRS (reference sequence). CDR3 nucleotide sequence: TGTGCCTTTGGAGAGTACTGGGGGATACCTTATCACGCCGATAAACTCATCTTT. Encoded protein: CAFGEYWGIPYHADKLIF.

This clone came up a few times. V is TRDV2 and J is TRDJ3; TRDD3 matches at 10 bases. The CDR3 contains 18 residues. The J segment lost 0 bases and the V segment lost 1 base, leaving 2 bases of the junction unmatched. Per the germline V gene, CDR1 is GEAIGNYY and CDR2 is EKD. CDR3 sequence: CACDTGGYPSWDTRQMFF. In DNA form, the CDR3 reads TGTGCCTGTGACACTGGGGGATACCCCTCCTGGGACACCCGACAGATGTTTTTC.

In this sample, this clone is medium-sized. The sample carries other DNA sequences with the same CDR3. The V and J genes are TRDV1 and TRDJ1; 7 bases fit TRDD3. CDR1 TSWWSYY and CDR2 QGS come from the germline V gene. The CDR3 extends over 17 amino acids. Germline trimming cut 8 bases from V and 3 bases from J; bases unmatched to any gene: 18. CDR3 in amino acids: CALWASTGVHNADKLIF. In nucleotides, the CDR3 is TGTGCTCTTTGGGCCTCGACTGGGGTCCATAACGCCGATAAACTCATCTTT.

Notes on this clone: It may be a read error: a sequence one base away is much more abundant. The chain joins TRDV2 to TRDJ3; 10 bases align to TRDD3. Looked up from germline, CDR1 is GEAIGNYY and CDR2 is EKD. The CDR3 covers 20 residues. With 8 bases clipped from V and 0 bases from J, the junction kept 15 bases outside the gene matches. CDR3 residues: CAYVSTGGSLSSWDTRQMFF. The CDR3 bases are TGTGCCTATGTTAGTACTGGGGGATCGTTGAGCTCCTGGGACACCCGACAGATGTTTTTC.

The chain links TRDV2 to TRDJ3; 7 bases are a match to TRDD3. Matching the DNA to germline supplied the J gene, which TCRdb does not give. The CDR3 spans 20 residues. Germline CDR1 reads GEAIGNYY; CDR2 reads EKD. Germline trimming cut 0 bases from V and 0 bases from J; bases unmatched to any gene: 10. CDR3 loop: CACDTLSGWGYSWDTRQMFF. CDR3 bases: TGTGCCTGTGACACCCTGTCAGGCTGGGGGTACTCCTGGGACACCCGACAGATGTTTTTC.

By share, this clone ranks as large (0.1 to 1%). The V and J genes are TRDV1 and TRDJ3; 11 positions match TRDD3. CDR1 TSWWSYY and CDR2 QGS come from the germline V gene. Germline trimming cut 1 base from V and 0 bases from J; bases unmatched to any gene: 2. This CDR3 contains 19 residues. This chain's CDR3 is CALGERTGGYSWDTRQMFF. The CDR3 region has the DNA TGTGCTCTTGGGGAACGTACTGGGGGATACTCCTGGGACACCCGACAGATGTTTTTC.

This clone qualifies as large (0.1 to 1%). The genes are TRDV1 and TRDJ3; 8 bases are shared with TRDD3. Losses at the gene ends were 6 bases for V and 0 bases for J; bases not matched to a gene: 25. Germline CDR1 reads TSWWSYY; CDR2 reads QGS. This CDR3 comprises 24 residues. The CDR3: CALGDLRVPYWGSGPSWDTRQMFF. DNA of the CDR3: TGTGCTCTTGGAGACCTCCGGGTCCCCTACTGGGGGTCCGGCCCCTCCTGGGACACCCGACAGATGTTTTTC.

The V call is TRDV1, the J call TRDJ1, with TRDD3 as a possible D gene (5 bases). Trimming stripped 1 base from V and 0 bases from J, with 24 bases between. CDR3 size: 20 residues. CDR1 is TSWWSYY, CDR2 QGS, per germline. The CDR3 nucleotides read TGTGCTCTTGGGGAACAGGTTCCGTCGGGGACGCCATTGTACACCGATAAACTCATCTTT. Amino acid sequence: CALGEQVPSGTPLYTDKLIF.

Comment on this clone: This probably arose from a read error, given a far larger clone one base away. The DNA is left out, because the CDR3 cannot be placed on it with certainty; the CDR3 is given as TCRdb lists it. With the J gene uncalled, the V gene is TRDV3; the table's D call TRDD3 went unverified against the DNA. The CDR3 is made up of 16 amino acids, end residues included. Germline-derived CDR1 and CDR2 are TVYSNPD and GDNSRS (reference sequence). Here the CDR3 reads CAFPTGGYSCTDKRIF.

This clone is large by share. The V and J genes are TRDV1 and TRDJ1, with a possible D match to TRDD3 (5 bases). The ends were cut back, 0 bases at V and 0 bases at J, with 5 bases in the middle. The CDR3 is 14 residues long. CDR1 and CDR2 (germline): TSWWSYY, QGS. The CDR3 sequence is CALGELGDTDKLIF. The CDR3 nucleotides are TGTGCTCTTGGGGAACTGGGGGACACCGATAAACTCATCTTT.

This clone is deemed large. V usage is TRDV3 and J usage is TRDJ1, with D unclear. CDR3 length equals 14 residues. CDR1 is TVYSNPD and CDR2 is GDNSRS in the germline V gene (reference sequence). Between the trimmed V and J ends, which lost 2 bases and 0 bases, there was a span of 13 bases. CDR3 nucleotide sequence: TGTGCCTTTCTTCGGCGGATGTACACCGATAAACTCATCTTT. It yields the protein CAFLRRMYTDKLIF.

This clone is large by share. The chain recombines TRDV1 with TRDJ1, with D possibly being TRDD3 (5 bases). Germline V gene lookup returns CDR1 TSWWSYY and CDR2 QGS. The CDR3 is 16 amino acids. V lost 0 bases and J 0 bases, leaving 11 bases between the germline ends. CDR3 DNA: TGTGCTCTTGGGGAACTCGAGAAGGGATACACCGATAAACTCATCTTT. It is translated as CALGELEKGYTDKLIF.

By proportion, this clone is large. This chain links TRDV1 with TRDJ2; 7 bases are shared with TRDD3. Trimming took 0 bases from V and 8 from J; bases not matched to a gene: 3. There are 14 residues in the CDR3. Germline V CDR1 and CDR2: TSWWSYY, QGS. The CDR3 DNA sequence: TGTGCTCTTGGGGAACTGCGGATACGGGCACAACTCTTCTTT. Protein: CALGELRIRAQLFF.

With respect to this clone: Since a far larger clone is one base different, this is likely a read error. The J gene is TRDJ2, the V gene TRAV38-2/DV8; TRDD3 aligns across 8 bases. The J gene comes from matching the DNA to germline here; TCRdb lacks it. The V gene's germline CDR1 is TSESDYY and CDR2 QEAYKQQN. The CDR3 covers 24 residues. With V trimmed by 0 bases and J by 0 bases, 25 bases remained unmatched. For the CDR3, the DNA is TGTGCTTATAGGAGCGCGTCTTTCTTTCCTTTTAACGGGGGATATGCTTCTTTGACAGCACAACTCTTCTTT. Protein: CAYRSASFFPFNGGYASLTAQLFF.

This clone is classed as large. The chain links TRAV29/DV5 to TRDJ1, with TRDD3 matching over 12 bases. The V gene end was trimmed by 0 bases and the J gene end by 0 bases; junction bases not matched to a gene: 6. The germline gives CDR1 NSMFDY, CDR2 ISSIKDK. The CDR3 runs to 17 residues. This CDR3 reads CAASAKLGDTHTDKLIF. As DNA, the CDR3 is TGTGCAGCAAGCGCGAAACTGGGGGATACCCACACCGATAAACTCATCTTT.

On this clone: It differs at one base from a far larger clone, so likely a read error. J is TRDJ3 and V is TRDV2, with TRDD3 matching over 13 bases. The J gene was missing in TCRdb and was found by matching the end of the DNA to germline. Germline assignment: CDR1 GEAIGNYY and CDR2 EKD. CDR3 length equals 19 residues. This chain's CDR3 is CAWTSTGGYGSWGTRQMFF. Written as DNA, the CDR3 is TGTGCCTGGACAAGTACTGGGGGATACGGCTCCTGGGGCACCCGACAGATGTTTTTC.

By proportion, this clone is medium-sized (0.01 to 0.1%). This rearrangement joins TRDV1 to TRDJ1, with D possibly TRDD2 on 5 matching bases. The V gene lost 0 bases and the J gene lost 8 bases, with 19 bases spanning the gap. Per germline, CDR1 TSWWSYY and CDR2 QGS. The CDR3 has 16 residues. In nucleotides, the CDR3 is TGTGCTCTTGGGGAACTTGTGCCGACAAGGCCCTACAAACTCATCTTT. Translated: CALGELVPTRPYKLIF.

Turning to this clone: A read error is possible here, since a much larger clone lies one base away. The chain employs TRDV1 and TRDJ1, with 9 bases matching TRDD3. Per germline, CDR1 TSWWSYY and CDR2 QGS. The CDR3 covers 20 residues. CDR3 protein: CAIGERGLRGIQGYTDKLIF. In DNA, the CDR3 is TGTGCTATTGGGGAAAGGGGATTACGGGGGATACAAGGGTACACCGATAAACTCATCTTT.

This clone ranks as large. This sequence joins TRDV2 and TRDJ1, with 7 positions matching TRDD3. The CDR3 extends over 17 amino acids. V lost 0 bases to trimming and J lost 0 bases; unmatched junction nucleotides: 9. Germline CDR1 GEAIGNYY, CDR2 EKD. The CDR3 here is CACDTVMGDFYTDKLIF. The CDR3 nucleotides read TGTGCCTGTGACACCGTGATGGGGGACTTTTACACCGATAAACTCATCTTT.

By frequency in the sample, this clone is large. The V and J genes are TRDV2 and TRDJ3; the match to TRDD3 covers 13 bases. Trimming took 7 bases from V and 0 from J; bases not matched to a gene: 8. Germline V CDR1 and CDR2: GEAIGNYY, EKD. The CDR3 loop spans 19 amino acids. In nucleotides, the CDR3 is TGTGCCTGGACAAGTACTGGGGGATACGGCTCCTGGGACACCCGACAGATGTTTTTC. Translation gives CAWTSTGGYGSWDTRQMFF.

This clone was observed a handful of times. This sequence may be a read error, since a much larger clone differs from it by one base. The rearrangement links TRDV1 to TRDJ2; TRDD3 aligns across 7 bases. Germline V gene lookup returns CDR1 TSWWSYY and CDR2 QGS. CDR3 size: 20 residues. V trimming: 0 bases; J trimming: 8 bases; junction bases outside the gene matches: 21. The CDR3 reads CALGELVKPLGIVWGAQLFF. The CDR3 nucleotides read TGTGCTCTTGGGGAACTAGTAAAACCACTGGGGATTGTTTGGGGGGCACAACTCTTCTTT.

Of note for this clone: The likely explanation is a read error, given a far larger clone one base away. The V and J genes are TRAV38-2/DV8 and TRDJ2; 10 positions match TRDD3. Assignment of the J gene here rests on matching the DNA to germline, because TCRdb gives none. The CDR3 extends over 24 amino acids. Germline CDR1 is TSESDYY and CDR2 is QEAYKQQN. V shed 0 bases, J shed 0 bases, and the junction held 23 bases outside the gene matches. CDR3 sequence reads: CAYRSASFFPVNGGYASLTAQLFF. The CDR3, as DNA: TGTGCTTATAGGAGCGCGTCTTTCTTTCCTGTTAACGGGGGATACGCTTCTTTGACAGCACAACTCTTCTTT.